Shown below are 26 T cell receptor beta chains from a single sample sequenced in a study of blood T cell repertoires in COVID-19. Generated by immunoSEQ multiplex PCR, the TCRdb table keeps only in-frame clones and is missing some. This sample has 180,000 or so clones, with roughly three quarters found just once. Sequencing input: peripheral blood. The origin of the receptors is a woman aged 80 or older with COVID-19, enrolled during active disease.

This clone was detected a few times. The chain uses TRBV5-1 and TRBJ2-1, with unresolved D. The CDR3 extends over 14 amino acids. Trimming removed 2 bases from V and 7 bases from J, with 13 bases in between. CDR1 and CDR2 from the germline V gene are SGHRS and YFSETQ. DNA of the CDR3: TGCGCCAGCAGCTTATCGGTCGCGTTGAATGAGCAGTTCTTC. It translates to CASSLSVALNEQFF.

The genes are TRBV2 and TRBJ1-3; D unclear. Germline CDR1 SNHLY, CDR2 FYNNEI. The CDR3 is 15 amino acids. Trimming pared 3 bases from V and 0 bases from J, leaving 9 bases between. The CDR3 loop reads CASSDQRLSGNTIYF. The DNA for the CDR3 is TGTGCCAGCAGTGATCAGCGACTCTCTGGAAACACCATATATTTT. The variable domain in full, completed from reference TRBV2 and TRBJ1-3, reads EPEVTQTPSHQVTQMGQEVILRCVPISNHLYFYWYRQILGQKVEFLVSFYNNEISEKSEIFDDQFSVERPDGSNFTLKIRSTKLEDSAMYFCASSDQRLSGNTIYFGEGSWLTVV.

The rearrangement uses TRBV19 and TRBJ2-1, with 8 bases lining up with TRBD2. V lost 5 bases, J lost 8 bases, and 2 bases stayed unmatched. Germline V gene sequence: CDR1 LNHDA, CDR2 SQIVND (reference sequence). CDR3 length equals 12 residues. CDR3 DNA: TGTGCCAGTAGTGCTAGCGGGTATGAGCAGTTCTTC. Translating it yields CASSASGYEQFF.

The gene calls are TRBV3-1 (or the pseudogene TRBV3-2) and TRBJ1-3; TRBD1 is a possible D gene (6 bases). The CDR3 extends over 15 amino acids. Trimming stripped 0 bases from V and 1 base from J, with 7 bases between. Germline V CDR1 and CDR2: LGHDT, YNNKEL (reference sequence). CDR3 loop: CASSQEGASGNTIYF. The CDR3 bases are TGTGCCAGCAGCCAAGAGGGGGCTTCTGGAAACACCATATATTTT.

V usage is TRBV2 and J usage is TRBJ1-5; TRBD1 might be the D (5 bases). This CDR3 has 11 amino acids. Per the germline V gene, CDR1 is SNHLY and CDR2 is FYNNEI. Trimming removed 8 bases at V and 5 bases at J, with 7 bases between. The CDR3 sequence: CASGAYQPQHF. The CDR3 DNA sequence: TGTGCCAGCGGGGCTTATCAGCCCCAGCATTTT. The full variable domain, its missing parts supplied by reference TRBV2 and TRBJ1-5, is EPEVTQTPSHQVTQMGQEVILRCVPISNHLYFYWYRQILGQKVEFLVSFYNNEISEKSEIFDDQFSVERPDGSNFTLKIRSTKLEDSAMYFCASGAYQPQHFGDGTRLSIL.

The V call is TRBV2, the J call TRBJ2-5; 8 positions agree with TRBD1. J lost 1 base, V lost 2 bases, and 3 bases had no gene match. This CDR3 contains 15 residues. Germline V gene data show CDR1 as SNHLY and CDR2 as FYNNEI. The DNA for the CDR3 is TGTGCCAGCAGTGAACCGACAGGGGCCCAAGAGACCCAGTACTTC. Translating it yields CASSEPTGAQETQYF.

This clone was detected ten times or more. This sequence joins TRBV7-9 and TRBJ1-3; 8 bases line up with TRBD1. Germline CDR1 reads SEHNR; CDR2 reads FQNEAQ (reference sequence). The CDR3 is 16 amino acids. Trimming at V came to 1 base and at J to 2 bases, leaving 4 bases not matched to a gene. CDR3 sequence reads: CASSLGPRGPGNTIYF. The CDR3 DNA is TGTGCCAGCAGCTTAGGACCCAGGGGGCCTGGAAACACCATATATTTT.

The chain has TRBV10-3 and TRBJ2-7; 7 nucleotides line up with TRBD1. V was clipped by 6 bases and J by 5 bases; unmatched bases: 7. The CDR3 has 13 amino acids. CDR1 and CDR2 (germline): ENHRY, SYGVKD. Here the CDR3 DNA reads TGTGCCATCAGCGAGACAGGGAAGGACGAGCAGTACTTC. Its protein product is CAISETGKDEQYF.

The chain recombines TRBV4-3 with TRBJ2-5, with 8 positions matching TRBD2. The CDR3 loop spans 15 amino acids. Germline V lookup: CDR1 LGHNA, CDR2 YSLEER. Trimming cost V 4 bases and J 5 bases; bases outside gene matches: 9. The CDR3 reads CASSRLLAASETQYF. The CDR3 DNA reads as TGCGCCAGCAGCCGACTACTAGCGGCCTCGGAGACCCAGTACTTC.

In nucleotides, the CDR3 is TGTGCCAGCAGTGAAGTCCAGGGTTGGACTGAAGCTTTCTTT. This sequence encodes CASSEVQGWTEAFF. This chain links TRBV2 with TRBJ1-1; the D gene is possibly TRBD1 (5 bases). The CDR3 spans 14 residues. CDR1 is SNHLY, CDR2 FYNNEI, per germline. V gave up 1 base and J gave up 5 bases, with 11 bases separating them.

CDR3 sequence (DNA): TGTGCCACCAGCAAAAACAGCAACACTGAAGCTTTCTTT. As protein: CATSKNSNTEAFF. The chain employs TRBV15 and TRBJ1-1; D is unclear. The V gene's germline CDR1 is LNHNV and CDR2 YYDKDF (reference sequence). The V gene lost 4 bases and the J gene lost 2 bases, with 8 bases spanning the gap. This CDR3 region has 13 residues.

The chain combines TRBV10-1 with TRBJ2-1; D uncertain. V lost 2 bases and J lost 3, with 5 bases in between. The CDR3 has 13 amino acids. Looked up from germline, CDR1 is WNHNN and CDR2 is SYGVQD (reference sequence). CDR3 region: CASSELYYNEQFF. The CDR3 DNA follows: TGCGCCAGCAGTGAGCTCTACTACAATGAGCAGTTCTTC.

This clone was counted a single time. The gene calls are TRBV7-6 and TRBJ2-1; 8 bases map to TRBD2. V gave up 1 base and J gave up 5 bases; unmatched junction bases: 7. The CDR3 extends over 16 amino acids. Looked up from germline, CDR1 is SGHVS and CDR2 is FNYEAQ. The CDR3 nucleotides read TGTGCCAGCAGCTTAGTGATCGGGGGGGGGCACAATGAGCAGTTCTTC. Protein sequence: CASSLVIGGGHNEQFF.

J is TRBJ1-2 and V is TRBV29-1; 11 nucleotides match TRBD1. The CDR3 consists of 13 residues. Germline V gene data show CDR1 as SQVTM and CDR2 as ANQGSEA. V was pared by 7 bases and J by 5 bases, with 6 bases of the junction left unmatched. CDR3 DNA sequence: TGCAGCGCACCGGGACAGGGGGGATATGGCTACACCTTC. Protein sequence: CSAPGQGGYGYTF.

The CDR3 sequence is CAISEDRGGNEQFF. The DNA for the CDR3 is TGTGCCATCAGTGAGGACAGGGGCGGCAATGAGCAGTTCTTC. The chain has TRBV10-3 and TRBJ2-1, with 8 bases that match TRBD1. V was pared by 2 bases and J by 6 bases, with 3 bases of the junction left unmatched. CDR1 and CDR2 (germline): ENHRY, SYGVKD. CDR3 length equals 14 residues.

The chain carries TRBV5-1 and TRBJ2-2; 7 bases map to TRBD1. V shed 7 bases and J 0 bases; nucleotides not matched to a gene: 3. Germline lookup yields CDR1 SGHRS and CDR2 YFSETQ. The CDR3 runs to 14 residues. As DNA, the CDR3 is TGCGCCAGCTACGGGACAGCGAACACCGGGGAGCTGTTTTTT. It is translated as CASYGTANTGELFF.

This chain links TRBV5-1 with TRBJ2-7; D may be TRBD2 (5 bases). Trimming removed 4 bases from V and 2 bases from J, with 16 bases in between. CDR1 is SGHRS and CDR2 is YFSETQ in the germline V gene. The CDR3 contains 15 residues. The CDR3, as DNA: TGCGCCAGCAGCCCGACGGGGTCACCCACCTACGAGCAGTACTTC. Amino acid sequence: CASSPTGSPTYEQYF.

The gene calls are TRBV5-1 and TRBJ1-2; the match to TRBD1 covers 7 bases. The trim removed 3 bases at V and 5 bases at J, leaving 4 bases unmatched. The CDR3 extends over 13 amino acids. The germline V gene encodes CDR1 SGHRS and CDR2 YFSETQ. In DNA, the CDR3 is TGCGCCAGCAGCTCAGGGACAGCGTATGGCTACACCTTC. Translated: CASSSGTAYGYTF.

This chain joins TRBV13 and TRBJ2-7; 10 positions agree with TRBD1. Trimming cost V 0 bases and J 4 bases; bases outside gene matches: 0. Germline V gives CDR1 PRHDT, CDR2 FYEKMQ (reference sequence). The CDR3 has 14 residues. The CDR3 DNA reads as TGTGCCAGCAGCTTAGGGGACAGGGGGTACGAGCAGTACTTC. Amino acids: CASSLGDRGYEQYF. The whole variable domain, filled in from reference TRBV13 and TRBJ2-7, reads AAGVIQSPRHLIKEKRETATLKCYPIPRHDTVYWYQQGPGQDPQFLISFYEKMQSDKGSIPDRFSAQQFSDYHSELNMSSLELGDSALYFCASSLGDRGYEQYFGPGTRLTVT.

V usage is TRBV4-1 and J usage is TRBJ2-7; 13 positions agree with TRBD2. The V and J ends lost 2 bases and 7 bases, in that order; junction bases with no gene match: 5. The CDR3 loop spans 15 amino acids. CDR1 and CDR2 (germline): MGHRA, YSYEKL. The CDR3 region has the DNA TGCGCCAGCAGCCAACAACTAGCGGGAGGGCGAGAGCAGTACTTC. It encodes CASSQQLAGGREQYF.

CDR3 sequence (DNA): TGTGCCAGCATGAAGGGAGGGCTCGTAGGGGAGCTGTTTTTT. Its protein is CASMKGGLVGELFF. The V gene is TRBV7-9, the J gene TRBJ2-2; 7 nucleotides align to TRBD2. From germline, CDR1 is SEHNR and CDR2 FQNEAQ (reference sequence). This CDR3 has 14 residues. The V gene end was trimmed by 7 bases and the J gene end by 8 bases; junction bases not matched to a gene: 10.

The chain uses TRBV18 and TRBJ1-2, with D maybe TRBD1 (6 bases). Germline V gene lookup returns CDR1 KGHSH and CDR2 LQKENI. Trimming removed 4 bases from V and 6 bases from J, with 12 bases in between. The CDR3 is 13 amino acids. CDR3 coding DNA: TGTGCCAGCTCACAAGCTTCAGGGGATGGCTACACCTTC. It translates to CASSQASGDGYTF.

The sample holds one count of this clone. The chain has TRBV7-6 and TRBJ2-5; 11 bases agree with TRBD2. The CDR3 consists of 14 residues. With V trimmed by 3 bases and J by 7 bases, 4 bases remained unmatched. Germline V CDR1 and CDR2: SGHVS, FNYEAQ. CDR3 region: CASSFSGGGGTQYF. The CDR3 coding sequence is TGTGCCAGCAGCTTTAGCGGGGGGGGCGGGACCCAGTACTTC.

This clone was seen once. The V call is TRBV11-3, the J call TRBJ1-1; D gene ambiguous. V was shortened by 1 base and J by 1 base, with 4 bases between the two germline ends. Germline loops: CDR1 SGHNT, CDR2 YENEEA. This CDR3 contains 13 residues. DNA for the CDR3: TGTGCCAGCAGCTTAGGGGCGAACACTGAAGCTTTCTTT. It translates to CASSLGANTEAFF.

This chain connects TRBV5-6 to TRBJ2-1, with a tentative D call TRBD1 (5 bases). V was pared by 2 bases and J by 10 bases, with 22 bases between. Germline assignment: CDR1 SGHDT and CDR2 YYEEEE. The CDR3 totals 16 residues. The CDR3 DNA reads as TGTGCCAGCAGCTTCTACCCGCGTCCTCAATCAGGGGAGCAGTTCTTC. Its translation is CASSFYPRPQSGEQFF.

The gene calls are TRBV11-2 and TRBJ2-1, with D tentatively TRBD2 (6 bases). The CDR3 contains 16 residues. From germline, CDR1 is SGHAT and CDR2 FQNNGV. V was shortened by 5 bases and J by 0 bases, with 14 bases between the two germline ends. The DNA for the CDR3 is TGTGCCAGCAGCACAACTCGGGGGAGCTCCTACAATGAGCAGTTCTTC. This sequence encodes CASSTTRGSSYNEQFF.